This TCR beta chain was sequenced in a study of blood T cell repertoires in COVID-19. Across the study: Nucleic acid was either cDNA or gDNA, and it came from T cells, B-cell-depleted T cells, or PBMCs.

The assay was immunoSEQ multiplex PCR, and TCRdb's table has in-frame clones only and misses some. The sample has some 450,000 clones; roughly 90% are singletons. This CDR3 has 14 residues. V lost 6 bases and J 5 bases, leaving 16 bases between the germline ends. Germline loops: CDR1 MNHNS, CDR2 SASEGT. The material sequenced was peripheral blood. The genes are TRBV6-1 and TRBJ1-1; possible D gene TRBD1, 6 bases. The TCR sequence derives from a man aged 18 to 30 with COVID-19, enrolled during active disease. CDR3 sequence: CASRETRTDTEAFF. The CDR3 DNA sequence: TGTGCCAGCAGGGAGACACGGACAGATACTGAAGCTTTCTTT.